This T cell receptor (beta chain) is from a study of cytomegalovirus exposure and HLA in healthy donors. Study-wide context: From about 200 million T cells, an earlier analysis saw approximately 110 million unique TCR beta sequences.

Primers for the PCR totalled 60 Vbeta and 13 Jbeta. Sequencing was performed with immunoSEQ multiplex PCR; in TCRdb, only in-frame clones are kept and a portion is missing. This sample has 100,000 or so clones, with approximately 79% found just once. A remark on this clone: Its target is not known. At the DNA level, this CDR3 is encoded by other sequences in the same sample as well.

General study points: In a later analysis, TCR beta V- and J-gene trimming showed a link to a missense DCLRE1C variant. In a later analysis, most CMV-associated TCR beta chains appeared HLA-restricted. Reportedly, TCR beta sequences accurately predicted HLA-A and HLA-B alleles in most subjects.

This CDR3 has 14 residues. CDR1 and CDR2 (germline): SGHDT, YYEEEE. V trimming: 2 bases; J trimming: 8 bases; junction bases outside the gene matches: 9. V usage is TRBV5-6 and J usage is TRBJ1-1; 7 nucleotides align to TRBD1. Sequenced material: PBMCs. The receptor's source is a man aged 30-40 years in good health and CMV-seropositive. The DNA of the CDR3 is TGTGCCAGCAGCTTTACAGGGGCAGGGACCGAAGCTTTCTTT. It yields the protein CASSFTGAGTEAFF.